In this sample, the clone carrying this T cell receptor (beta chain) turned up a few times. Antigen: not known. TCRdb passed the RT-PCR reads through MiXCR, listing each CDR3 protein once. The sample records almost 600,000 distinct CDR3 sequences, around 15% being singletons. The source of the sample is a study of response to subunit inactivated influenza vaccine. General observations from the study: There was a suggestion from the authors that each seasonal influenza vaccination recruits few new T cells.

Trimming removed 0 bases from V and 2 bases from J, with 8 bases in between. This CDR3 contains 14 residues. Germline V gene lookup returns CDR1 SGHRS and CDR2 YFSETQ. Material: PBMCs from blood, obtained 11 to 12 days after vaccination. The J gene is TRBJ1-2, the V gene TRBV5-1, with D perhaps matching TRBD1 (5 bases). The sequence derives from a man between 50 and 59 years old who received an inactivated influenza vaccine. The CDR3 DNA sequence: TGCGCCAGCAGCTTGGAGGAGGGGAACTATGGCTACACCTTC. This sequence encodes CASSLEEGNYGYTF.